The 20 T cell receptor beta chains in this list originate from one sample, sequenced in a study of blood T cell repertoires in COVID-19. This table comes from immunoSEQ multiplex PCR, and its TCRdb copy is limited to in-frame clones, with some not included. The data contain around 200,000 clones, more than 75% of them seen just once; the ten biggest clones take up approximately 6.2%. Specimen: peripheral blood. The receptors were sampled from a man between 60 and 75 years old who had recovered from COVID-19.

The chain has TRBV27 and TRBJ2-7; the D gene is possibly TRBD1 (6 bases). V dropped 3 bases and J dropped 7 bases, with 13 bases sitting between them. CDR1 MNHEY and CDR2 SMNVEV come from the germline V gene (reference sequence). This CDR3 contains 13 residues. The CDR3 nucleotides are TGTGCCAGCAGTTTCGTACAGGGTGGGGAGCAGTACTTC. Translating gives CASSFVQGGEQYF.

The rearrangement uses TRBV5-1 and TRBJ2-7, with 9 bases lining up with TRBD1. The CDR3 contains 16 residues. J lost 4 bases, V lost 2 bases, and 10 bases had no gene match. The germline gives CDR1 SGHRS, CDR2 YFSETQ. CDR3 bases: TGCGCCAGCAGCTTTAGCAACAGGGGGCAAGGGTACGAGCAGTACTTC. This translates into CASSFSNRGQGYEQYF.

The chain employs TRBV5-1 and TRBJ2-4; 7 nucleotides agree with TRBD1. The CDR3 runs to 14 residues. Germline loops: CDR1 SGHRS, CDR2 YFSETQ. The J segment lost 5 bases and the V segment lost 4 bases, leaving 6 bases of the junction unmatched. This CDR3 is CASSTDRSQNIQYF. In DNA, the CDR3 is TGCGCCAGCAGCACGGACAGGTCCCAAAACATTCAGTACTTC.

V and J are TRBV19 and TRBJ2-5; possibly TRBD1 for D (7 bases). Germline CDR1 LNHDA, CDR2 SQIVND (reference sequence). Trimming stripped 3 bases from V and 1 base from J, with 15 bases between. This CDR3 spans 16 amino acids. The CDR3 DNA follows: TGTGCCAGTAGTATTTGGGCAGGGGGGTTCCAAGAGACCCAGTACTTC. Translated: CASSIWAGGFQETQYF. The full variable domain, its missing parts supplied by reference TRBV19 and TRBJ2-5, is DGGITQSPKYLFRKEGQNVTLSCEQNLNHDAMYWYRQDPGQGLRLIYYSQIVNDFQKGDIAEGYSVSREKKESFPLTVTSAQKNPTAFYLCASSIWAGGFQETQYFGPGTRLLVL.

V gene TRBV28 combines with J gene TRBJ1-6; 8 positions agree with TRBD1. Germline-derived CDR1 and CDR2 are MDHEN and SYDVKM. J gave up 7 bases and V 5 bases, and 7 bases lay outside the gene matches. CDR3 length: 15 residues. DNA for the CDR3: TGTGCCAGCAGTCCCCGACAGGGGTGGAATTCACCCCTCCACTTT. Its protein product is CASSPRQGWNSPLHF.

The chain has TRBV6-5 and TRBJ1-4; TRBD1 might be the D (6 bases). CDR1 is MNHEY and CDR2 is SVGAGI in the germline V gene. This CDR3 is built from 15 residues. V shed 2 bases and J shed 4 bases, with 11 bases lying between them. The CDR3 is CASSYASGHNEKLFF. DNA for the CDR3: TGTGCCAGCAGTTACGCATCGGGACATAATGAAAAACTGTTTTTT.

Only one count was recorded for this clone. J is TRBJ2-3 and V is TRBV30; 10 nucleotides align to TRBD2. V dropped 7 bases and J dropped 6; count of bases not matched to a gene: 13. Looked up from germline, CDR1 is GTSNPN and CDR2 is SVGIG (reference sequence). This CDR3 has 15 residues. CDR3 residues: CASGLAGAPRDTQYF. CDR3 in DNA: TGTGCCTCGGGTCTAGCGGGAGCCCCCCGGGATACGCAGTATTTT.

V is TRBV12-3 or TRBV12-4 and J is TRBJ1-2; no clear D. This CDR3 has 12 residues. Trimming cost V 4 bases and J 8 bases, with 11 bases left between them. The CDR3 spells CASSSLGDGYTF. The CDR3 region has the DNA TGTGCCAGCAGTTCCTTAGGAGACGGCTACACCTTC.

This chain connects TRBV19 to TRBJ2-1; 10 positions agree with TRBD2. V lost 0 bases and J lost 8; bases outside the gene matches: 10. The CDR3 covers 17 residues. Per the germline V gene, CDR1 is LNHDA and CDR2 is SQIVND (reference sequence). CDR3: CASSIDLGLAVAHEQFF. The CDR3 DNA sequence: TGTGCCAGTAGTATAGATCTCGGACTAGCGGTAGCACATGAGCAGTTCTTC.

The chain employs TRBV18 and TRBJ1-1; 8 bases are a match to TRBD1. The germline CDR1 and CDR2 sequences are KGHSH and LQKENI. The CDR3 has 16 residues. The V and J ends lost 1 base and 4 bases, in that order; junction bases with no gene match: 8. This chain's CDR3 is CASSPRLQGEATEAFF. The CDR3 bases are TGTGCCAGCTCACCACGATTACAGGGGGAGGCCACTGAAGCTTTCTTT.

The chain joins TRBV10-2 to TRBJ2-5; D is unclear. Germline V gives CDR1 WSHSY, CDR2 SAAADI. V was trimmed by 3 bases and J by 5 bases, leaving 10 bases between them. The CDR3 covers 13 residues. CDR3 in DNA: TGCGCCAGCAGTGATTACCTCGGGGAGACCCAGTACTTC. Its protein is CASSDYLGETQYF.

The chain recombines TRBV10-3 with TRBJ1-2; the D gene is possibly TRBD1 (5 bases). The ends were cut back, 7 bases at V and 4 bases at J, with 19 bases in the middle. This CDR3 has 15 amino acids. Germline assignment: CDR1 ENHRY and CDR2 SYGVKD. CDR3 residues: CAIKGLGDSSYGYTF. CDR3 DNA sequence: TGTGCCATCAAGGGACTAGGCGACTCGTCCTATGGCTACACCTTC.

The chain links TRBV11-1 to TRBJ2-3; 11 positions agree with TRBD2. The ends lost 4 bases at V and 0 bases at J; junction bases unmatched: 3. The CDR3 has 16 amino acids. Germline-derived CDR1 and CDR2 are SGHAT and FQDESV (reference sequence). Here the CDR3 reads CASSSGLAVSTDTQYF. Written as DNA, the CDR3 is TGTGCCAGCAGCTCGGGACTAGCGGTTAGCACAGATACGCAGTATTTT.

V usage is TRBV6-1 and J usage is TRBJ1-1; D is possibly TRBD1 (6 bases). The V gene's germline CDR1 is MNHNS and CDR2 SASEGT. V lost 1 base, J lost 4 bases, and 7 bases lay in between. CDR3 length: 13 amino acids. The CDR3 DNA is TGTGCCAGCAGTGAAGGCAGGGGCACTGAAGCTTTCTTT. Protein product: CASSEGRGTEAFF.

This chain links TRBV29-1 with TRBJ2-1, with TRBD2 matching over 8 bases. J gave up 1 base and V 3 bases, and 8 bases lay outside the gene matches. The CDR3 consists of 16 residues. The V gene's germline CDR1 is SQVTM and CDR2 ANQGSEA. The DNA for the CDR3 is TGCAGCGTTGATTGGTCCGGGGGGGCGTCCTACAATGAGCAGTTCTTC. It is translated as CSVDWSGGASYNEQFF.

Comment on this clone: Other DNA sequences in the sample encode the same CDR3. The chain links TRBV7-3 to TRBJ1-5; 8 bases fit TRBD1. V dropped 4 bases and J dropped 6; count of bases not matched to a gene: 5. The CDR3 runs to 14 residues. Germline CDR1 reads SGHTA; CDR2 reads FQGTGA. CDR3 residues: CASSSGGAGQPQHF. The DNA for the CDR3 is TGTGCCAGCAGCTCAGGGGGCGCAGGTCAGCCCCAGCATTTT.

This chain links TRBV11-2 with TRBJ2-1; possibly TRBD2 for D (5 bases). Trimming pared 3 bases from V and 6 bases from J, leaving 9 bases between. Germline CDR1 and CDR2: SGHAT and FQNNGV. The CDR3 length is 13 residues. The CDR3 DNA reads as TGTGCCAGCAGCTTTACTACTAGCAATGAGCAGTTCTTC. It specifies CASSFTTSNEQFF.

V gene TRBV12-3 or TRBV12-4 combines with J gene TRBJ1-2; the D is unclear. The length of the CDR3 is 11 residues. V was clipped by 6 bases and J by 8 bases, with 10 bases between them. The CDR3 reads CASSLSWGYTF. CDR3 bases: TGTGCCAGCAGCCTTAGCTGGGGCTACACCTTC.

This clone has just one count. This chain uses TRBV4-2 with TRBJ2-1, with 7 bases identical to TRBD2. J was trimmed by 2 bases and V by 1 base; bases with no gene match: 5. The CDR3 covers 16 residues. Per germline, CDR1 LGHNA and CDR2 YNFKEQ. The CDR3 loop is CASSQVASGTYNEQFF. The CDR3 region has the DNA TGTGCCAGCAGCCAAGTCGCAAGCGGGACCTACAATGAGCAGTTCTTC.

The chain joins TRBV14 to TRBJ2-1, with TRBD2 matching 7 bases. Germline CDR1 is SGHDN and CDR2 is FVKESK. CDR3 length equals 17 residues. V lost 0 bases and J lost 8; bases outside the gene matches: 13. The CDR3 region is CASSQDRGTIVLHEQFF. Here the CDR3 DNA reads TGTGCCAGCAGCCAAGATCGCGGGACTATAGTCCTCCATGAGCAGTTCTTC.